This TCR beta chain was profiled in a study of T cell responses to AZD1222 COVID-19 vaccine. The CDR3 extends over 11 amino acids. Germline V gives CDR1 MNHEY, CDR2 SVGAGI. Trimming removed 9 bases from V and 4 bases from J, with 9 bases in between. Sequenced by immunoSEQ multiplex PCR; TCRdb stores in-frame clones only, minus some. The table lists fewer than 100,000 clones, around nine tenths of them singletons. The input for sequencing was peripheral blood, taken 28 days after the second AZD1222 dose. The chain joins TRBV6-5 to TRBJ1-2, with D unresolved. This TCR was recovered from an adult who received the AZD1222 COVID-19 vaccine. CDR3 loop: CASTEAYGYTF. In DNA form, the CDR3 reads TGTGCCAGTACAGAGGCCTATGGCTACACCTTC.